This T cell receptor (beta chain) was identified in a study of CD8 T cells in ankylosing spondylitis (dated by TCRdb to between 2016 and 2019). Background on the whole study: To find TCR variants linked to disease, the study profiled T cell receptor beta repertoires in ankylosing spondylitis patients and healthy donors. The full study cohort comprised 20 to 25 ankylosing spondylitis patients and 85 to 120 healthy donors. Peripheral blood was sampled, and synovial fluid was also collected from ankylosing spondylitis patients. On the study overall, not on this receptor specifically: The disease-linked clones showed a CD8+ phenotype and occurred at relatively low frequencies in peripheral blood. Blood from ankylosing spondylitis patients appeared to be characterized by a TCR beta motif composed of about eight highly homologous amino acid variants. The disease-linked clones were reported as significantly enriched in matched synovial fluid samples from ankylosing spondylitis patients. Some of the motif variants had been reported before in the synovial fluid and blood of reactive arthritis patients, a finding that suggests common disease-initiation mechanisms.

Sequencing relied on an Illumina HiSeq 2500. Quantitative 5'-RACE with molecular barcodes was the method used to prepare the TCR beta libraries. Processing in the source paper ran as follows. To identify disease-linked TCR variants, a new computational method was used, one built on a probabilistic model of VDJ rearrangement. TCRdb reprocessing: public reads trimmed at Q25 with fastp, clones called with MiXCR, in-frame beta chains kept. When rows share a CDR3 protein, they turn into one entry using the most common DNA and genes. These V and J calls are TCRdb output, not the study's own analysis. The sample table contains about 140,000 distinct CDR3 sequences; only one count was recorded for about 8% of them. About 7.3% of the sample is in the top ten clones. The CDR3 spans 15 residues, from the cysteine through the phenylalanine. The only DNA kept is the CDR3, 45 bases in frame from the first base. Relative to germline, V is 6 bases shorter and J is 2 bases shorter, with 20 bases between their ends. Taken from the germline V gene (reference sequence), the CDR1 and CDR2 loops are DFQATT and SNEGSKA.

Synovial fluid samples and blood samples obtained from the same ankylosing spondylitis patients were matched. In this sample, this clonotype turned up a few times. It has no known antigen specificity. Per-nucleotide qualities are absent, and no much larger clonotype sits a single base away. The receptor was isolated from a male donor with ankylosing spondylitis. Here the chain combines TRBV20-1 and TRBJ2-7, with TRBD2 tentatively as D gene (7 bases match). Sequencing was done on a sample of synovial fluid, either unsorted or a sorted T cell fraction (not recorded which). The nucleotide sequence reads as follows: TGCAGTGCGGGGGGCCTGGGAGGGATTACCTACGAGCAGTACTTC. Its coded protein is CSAGGLGGITYEQYF.